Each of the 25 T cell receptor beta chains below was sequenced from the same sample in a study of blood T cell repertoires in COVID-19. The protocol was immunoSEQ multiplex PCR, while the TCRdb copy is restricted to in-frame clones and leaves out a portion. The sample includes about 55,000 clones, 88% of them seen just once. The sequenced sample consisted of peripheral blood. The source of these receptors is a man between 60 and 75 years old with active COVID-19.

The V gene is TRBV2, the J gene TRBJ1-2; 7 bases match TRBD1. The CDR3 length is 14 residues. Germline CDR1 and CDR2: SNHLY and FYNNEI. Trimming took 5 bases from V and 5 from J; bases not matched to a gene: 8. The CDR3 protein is CASSIQGFSYGYTF. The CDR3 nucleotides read TGTGCCAGCAGTATACAGGGGTTTAGTTATGGCTACACCTTC.

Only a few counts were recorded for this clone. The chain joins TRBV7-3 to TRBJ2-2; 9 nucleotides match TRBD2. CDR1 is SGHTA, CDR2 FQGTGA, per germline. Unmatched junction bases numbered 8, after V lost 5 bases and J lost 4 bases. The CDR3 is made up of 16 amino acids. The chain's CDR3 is CASSPGGGRATGELFF. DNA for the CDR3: TGTGCCAGCAGCCCGGGAGGCGGGAGGGCCACCGGGGAGCTGTTTTTT.

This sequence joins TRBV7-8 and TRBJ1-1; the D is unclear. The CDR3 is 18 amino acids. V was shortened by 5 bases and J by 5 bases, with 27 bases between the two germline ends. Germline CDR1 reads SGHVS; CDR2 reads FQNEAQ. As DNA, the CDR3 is TGTGCCAGCAGCACAAGAGTCGAGGAGAACCCTCTGGTTACTGAAGCTTTCTTT. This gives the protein CASSTRVEENPLVTEAFF.

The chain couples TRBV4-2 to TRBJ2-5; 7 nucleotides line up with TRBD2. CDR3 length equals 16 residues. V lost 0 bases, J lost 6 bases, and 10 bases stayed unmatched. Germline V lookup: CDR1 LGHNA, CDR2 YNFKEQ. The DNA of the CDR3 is TGTGCCAGCAGCCAAGATCTTCGCGGGAGTTTGAAGACCCAGTACTTC. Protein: CASSQDLRGSLKTQYF.

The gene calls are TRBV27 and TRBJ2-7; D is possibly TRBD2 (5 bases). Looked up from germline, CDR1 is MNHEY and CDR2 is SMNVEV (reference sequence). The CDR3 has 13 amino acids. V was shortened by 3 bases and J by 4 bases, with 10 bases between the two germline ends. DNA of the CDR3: TGTGCCAGCAGTTTTTCTGGCGGGTACGAGCAGTACTTC. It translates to CASSFSGGYEQYF.

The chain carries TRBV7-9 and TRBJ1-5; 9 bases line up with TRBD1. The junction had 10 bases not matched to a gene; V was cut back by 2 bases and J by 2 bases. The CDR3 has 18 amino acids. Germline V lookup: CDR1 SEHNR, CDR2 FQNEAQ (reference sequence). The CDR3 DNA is TGTGCCAGCAGCTTAAGGGGGGACAGGGTATATGGCAATCAGCCCCAGCATTTT. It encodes CASSLRGDRVYGNQPQHF.

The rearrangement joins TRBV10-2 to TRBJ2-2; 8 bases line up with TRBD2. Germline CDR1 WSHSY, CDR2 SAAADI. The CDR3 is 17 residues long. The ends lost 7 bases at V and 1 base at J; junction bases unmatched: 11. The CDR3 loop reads CASTDPKLAENTGELFF. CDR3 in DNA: TGCGCCAGCACTGACCCCAAACTAGCGGAGAACACCGGGGAGCTGTTTTTT.

The CDR3 region has the DNA TGTGCCAGCAGTTTGAGGAGGGAAGGGAATCAGCCCCAGCATTTT. Its protein product is CASSLRREGNQPQHF. The chain combines TRBV27 with TRBJ1-5; D gene ambiguous. Between the trimmed V and J ends, which lost 3 bases and 4 bases, there was a span of 13 bases. The CDR3 covers 15 residues. Germline-derived CDR1 and CDR2 are MNHEY and SMNVEV (reference sequence).

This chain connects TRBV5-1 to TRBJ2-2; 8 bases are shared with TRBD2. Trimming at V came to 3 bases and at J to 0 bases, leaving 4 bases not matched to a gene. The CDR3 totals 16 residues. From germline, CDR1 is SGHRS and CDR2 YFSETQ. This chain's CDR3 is CASSSTSATNTGELFF. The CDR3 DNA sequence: TGCGCCAGCAGCTCGACTAGCGCGACGAACACCGGGGAGCTGTTTTTT.

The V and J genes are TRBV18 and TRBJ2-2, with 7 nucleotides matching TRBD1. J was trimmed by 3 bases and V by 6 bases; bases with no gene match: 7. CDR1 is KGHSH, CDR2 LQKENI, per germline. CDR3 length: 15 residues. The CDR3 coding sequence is TGTGCCAGCTCGCGAGCCGGGACAGACACCGGGGAGCTGTTTTTT. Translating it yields CASSRAGTDTGELFF.

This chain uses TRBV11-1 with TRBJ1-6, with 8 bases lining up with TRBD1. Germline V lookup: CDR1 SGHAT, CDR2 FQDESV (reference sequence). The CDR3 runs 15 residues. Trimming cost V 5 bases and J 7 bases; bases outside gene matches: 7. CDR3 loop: CASSQRQGRNSPLHF. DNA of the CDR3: TGTGCCAGCAGCCAAAGACAGGGGAGGAATTCACCCCTCCACTTT.

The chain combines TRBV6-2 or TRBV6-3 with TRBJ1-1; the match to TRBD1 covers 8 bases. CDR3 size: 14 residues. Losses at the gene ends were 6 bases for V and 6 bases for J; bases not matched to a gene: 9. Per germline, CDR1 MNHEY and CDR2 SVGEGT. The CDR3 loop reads CASSGTGGSAEAFF. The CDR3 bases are TGTGCCAGCAGCGGGACAGGCGGGAGCGCTGAAGCTTTCTTT.

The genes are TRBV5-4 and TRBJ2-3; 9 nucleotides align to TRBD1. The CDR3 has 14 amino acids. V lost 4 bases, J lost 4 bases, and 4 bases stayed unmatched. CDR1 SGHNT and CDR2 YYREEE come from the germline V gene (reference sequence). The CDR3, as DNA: TGTGCCAGCAGCCGGGACAGGGACGCAGATACGCAGTATTTT. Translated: CASSRDRDADTQYF.

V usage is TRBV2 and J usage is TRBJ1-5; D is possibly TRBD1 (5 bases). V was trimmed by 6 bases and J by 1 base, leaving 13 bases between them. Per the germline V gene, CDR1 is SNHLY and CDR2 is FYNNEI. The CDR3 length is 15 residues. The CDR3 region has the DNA TGTGCCAGCAGCGTGATGGGGGGAAGCAATCAGCCCCAGCATTTT. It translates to CASSVMGGSNQPQHF.

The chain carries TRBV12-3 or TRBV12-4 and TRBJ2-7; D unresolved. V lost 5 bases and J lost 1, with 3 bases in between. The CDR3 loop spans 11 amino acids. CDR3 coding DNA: TGTGCCAGCAGTCCGTCCTACGAGCAGTACTTC. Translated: CASSPSYEQYF.

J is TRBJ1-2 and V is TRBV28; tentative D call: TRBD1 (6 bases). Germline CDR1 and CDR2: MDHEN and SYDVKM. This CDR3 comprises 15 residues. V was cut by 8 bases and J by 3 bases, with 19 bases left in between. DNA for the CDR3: TGTGCCAGCGGGCTTGGCCAGGGGAACTACTATGGCTACACCTTC. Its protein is CASGLGQGNYYGYTF.

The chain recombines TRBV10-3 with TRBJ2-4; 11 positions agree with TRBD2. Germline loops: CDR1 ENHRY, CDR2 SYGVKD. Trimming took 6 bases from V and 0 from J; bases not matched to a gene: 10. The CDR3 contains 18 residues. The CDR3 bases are TGTGCCATCAGCGCCGGGACTAGCGGATATCTAGCCAAAAACATTCAGTACTTC. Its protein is CAISAGTSGYLAKNIQYF.

CDR3 sequence (DNA): TGTGCCAGCAAAGGGGGCGGCGGCGCTTTCTTT. It encodes CASKGGGGAFF. V usage is TRBV21-1 and J usage is TRBJ1-1; the table assigns TRBD1, which was not confirmed against the DNA. TRBV21-1 is a listed pseudogene. The CDR3 sequence is 11 residues long.

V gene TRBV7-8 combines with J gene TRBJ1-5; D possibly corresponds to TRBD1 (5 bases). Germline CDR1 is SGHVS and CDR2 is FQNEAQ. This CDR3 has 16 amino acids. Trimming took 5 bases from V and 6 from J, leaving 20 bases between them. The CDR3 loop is CASSKSTAGLSQPQHF. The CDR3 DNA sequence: TGTGCCAGCAGCAAATCCACCGCAGGGCTGAGTCAGCCCCAGCATTTT.

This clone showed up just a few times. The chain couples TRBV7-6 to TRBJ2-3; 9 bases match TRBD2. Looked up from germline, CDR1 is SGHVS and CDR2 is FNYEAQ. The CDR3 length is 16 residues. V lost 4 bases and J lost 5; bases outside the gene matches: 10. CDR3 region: CASSSYSGSVEDTQYF. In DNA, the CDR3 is TGTGCCAGCAGCTCCTATAGCGGGAGCGTGGAAGATACGCAGTATTTT.

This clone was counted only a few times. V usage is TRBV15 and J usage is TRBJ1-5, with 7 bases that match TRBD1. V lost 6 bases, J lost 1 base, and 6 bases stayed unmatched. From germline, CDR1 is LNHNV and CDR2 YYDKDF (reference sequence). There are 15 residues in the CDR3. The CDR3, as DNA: TGTGCCACCAGTCGGGACAGTCAAAGCAATCAGCCCCAGCATTTT. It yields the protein CATSRDSQSNQPQHF.

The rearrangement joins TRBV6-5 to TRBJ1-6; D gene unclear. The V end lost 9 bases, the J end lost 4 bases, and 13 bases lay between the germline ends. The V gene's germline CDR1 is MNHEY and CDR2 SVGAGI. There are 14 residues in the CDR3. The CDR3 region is CASSTTQYNSPLHF. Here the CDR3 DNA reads TGTGCCAGTAGCACTACTCAATATAATTCACCCCTCCACTTT.

The CDR3 DNA sequence: TGTGCCACCAGTGTGGGCGTCTCTAGCACAGATACGCAGTATTTT. It yields the protein CATSVGVSSTDTQYF. The chain is built from TRBV24-1 and TRBJ2-3, with D unclear. Germline-derived CDR1 and CDR2 are KGHDR and SFDVKD. The germline V and J ends were trimmed by 5 bases and 0 bases, with 11 bases remaining between them. The CDR3 extends over 15 amino acids.

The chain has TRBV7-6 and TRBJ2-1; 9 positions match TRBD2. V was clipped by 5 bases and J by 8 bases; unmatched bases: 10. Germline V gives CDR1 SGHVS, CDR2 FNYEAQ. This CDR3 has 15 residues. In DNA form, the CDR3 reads TGTGCCAGCAGCGGTAGCGGGAGACTCAGGGATGAGCAGTTCTTC. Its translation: CASSGSGRLRDEQFF.

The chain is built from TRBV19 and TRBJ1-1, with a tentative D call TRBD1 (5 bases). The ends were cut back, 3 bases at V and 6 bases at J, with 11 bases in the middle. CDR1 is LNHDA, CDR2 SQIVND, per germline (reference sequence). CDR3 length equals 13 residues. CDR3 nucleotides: TGTGCCAGTAGTATCCAAGACAGACCTGAAGCTTTCTTT. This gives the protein CASSIQDRPEAFF.